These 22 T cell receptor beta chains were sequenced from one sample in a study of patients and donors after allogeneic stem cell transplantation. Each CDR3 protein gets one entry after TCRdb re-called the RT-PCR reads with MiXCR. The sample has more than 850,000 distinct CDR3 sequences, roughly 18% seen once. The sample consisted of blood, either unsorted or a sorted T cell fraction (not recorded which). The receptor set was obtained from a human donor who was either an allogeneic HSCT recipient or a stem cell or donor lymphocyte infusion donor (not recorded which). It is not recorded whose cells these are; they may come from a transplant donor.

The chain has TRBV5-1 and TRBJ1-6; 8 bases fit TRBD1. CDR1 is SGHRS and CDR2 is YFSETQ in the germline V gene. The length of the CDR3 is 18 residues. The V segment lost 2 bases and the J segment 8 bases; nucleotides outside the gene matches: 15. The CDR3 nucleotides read TGCGCCAGCAGCTTCCGGACAGGGCCTGGGCTAAAGGATTCACCCCTCCACTTT. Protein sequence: CASSFRTGPGLKDSPLHF.

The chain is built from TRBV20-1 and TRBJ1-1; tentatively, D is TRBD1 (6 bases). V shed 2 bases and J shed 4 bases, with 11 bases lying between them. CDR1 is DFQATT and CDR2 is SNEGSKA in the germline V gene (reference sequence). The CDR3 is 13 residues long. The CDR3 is CSARLGGGTEAFF. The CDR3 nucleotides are TGCAGTGCTAGACTGGGAGGGGGCACTGAAGCTTTCTTT.

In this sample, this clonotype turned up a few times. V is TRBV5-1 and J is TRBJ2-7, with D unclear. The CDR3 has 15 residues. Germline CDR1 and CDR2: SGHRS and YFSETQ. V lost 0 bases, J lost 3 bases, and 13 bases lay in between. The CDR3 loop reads CASSLEYGRFYEQYF. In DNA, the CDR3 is TGCGCCAGCAGCTTGGAGTACGGCAGATTCTACGAGCAGTACTTC. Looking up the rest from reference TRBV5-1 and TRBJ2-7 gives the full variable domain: KAGVTQTPRYLIKTRGQQVTLSCSPISGHRSVSWYQQTPGQGLQFLFEYFSETQRNKGNFPGRFSGRQFSNSRSEMNVSTLELGDSALYLCASSLEYGRFYEQYFGPGTRLTVT.

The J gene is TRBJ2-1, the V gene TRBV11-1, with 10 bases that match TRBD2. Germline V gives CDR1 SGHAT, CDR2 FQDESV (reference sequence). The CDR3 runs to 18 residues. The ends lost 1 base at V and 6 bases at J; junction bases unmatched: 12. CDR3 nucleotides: TGTGCCAGCAGCTTAGGTTCCTCAGCGGGAGGGGTTAGCAATGAGCAGTTCTTC. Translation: CASSLGSSAGGVSNEQFF.

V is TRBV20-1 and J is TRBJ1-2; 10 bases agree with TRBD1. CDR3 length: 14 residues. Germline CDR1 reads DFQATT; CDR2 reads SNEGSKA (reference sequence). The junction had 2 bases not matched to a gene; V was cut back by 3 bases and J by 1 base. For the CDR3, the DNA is TGCAGTGCTAGGGGGGACAGGGGTAACTATGGCTACACCTTC. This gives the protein CSARGDRGNYGYTF.

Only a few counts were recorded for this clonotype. The CDR3 DNA is TGTGCCAGCTCATTCAAGACTAGCGGGGGGGCAAGTTCCTACAATGAGCAGTTCTTC. Its protein is CASSFKTSGGASSYNEQFF. The chain couples TRBV18 to TRBJ2-1; TRBD2 matches 14 bases. V shed 5 bases, J shed 1 base, and the junction held 10 bases outside the gene matches. Per germline, CDR1 KGHSH and CDR2 LQKENI. The CDR3 spans 19 residues.

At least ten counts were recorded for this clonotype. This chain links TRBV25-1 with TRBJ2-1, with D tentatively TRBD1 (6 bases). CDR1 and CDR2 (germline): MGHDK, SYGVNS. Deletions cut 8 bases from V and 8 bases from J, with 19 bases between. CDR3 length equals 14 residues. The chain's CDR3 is CASVTGRGSDEQFF. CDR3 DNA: TGTGCCAGCGTAACGGGCAGGGGTAGCGATGAGCAGTTCTTC. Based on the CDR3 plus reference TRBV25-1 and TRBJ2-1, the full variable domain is EADIYQTPRYLVIGTGKKITLECSQTMGHDKMYWYQQDPGMELHLIHYSYGVNSTEKGDLSSESTVSRIRTEHFPLTLESARPSHTSQYLCASVTGRGSDEQFFGPGTRLTVL.

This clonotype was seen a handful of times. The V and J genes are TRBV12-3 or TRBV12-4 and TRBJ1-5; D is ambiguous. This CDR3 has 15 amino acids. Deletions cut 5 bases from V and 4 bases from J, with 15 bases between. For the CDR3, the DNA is TGTGCCAGCAGTCTCGAGTTGGGCAGAAATCAGCCCCAGCATTTT. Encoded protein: CASSLELGRNQPQHF.

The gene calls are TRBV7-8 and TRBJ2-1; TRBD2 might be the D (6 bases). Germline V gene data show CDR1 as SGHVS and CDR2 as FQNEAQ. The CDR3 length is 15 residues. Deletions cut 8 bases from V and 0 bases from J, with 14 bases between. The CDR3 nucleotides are TGTGCCAGCGCCCAGGGAGGTCTCTCCTACAATGAGCAGTTCTTC. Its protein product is CASAQGGLSYNEQFF.

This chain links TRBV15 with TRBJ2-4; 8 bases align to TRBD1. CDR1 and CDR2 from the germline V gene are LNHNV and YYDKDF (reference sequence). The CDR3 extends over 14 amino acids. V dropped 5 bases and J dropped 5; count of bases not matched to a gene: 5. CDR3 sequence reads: CATSDDRGQNIQYF. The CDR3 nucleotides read TGTGCCACCAGCGACGACAGGGGCCAAAACATTCAGTACTTC.

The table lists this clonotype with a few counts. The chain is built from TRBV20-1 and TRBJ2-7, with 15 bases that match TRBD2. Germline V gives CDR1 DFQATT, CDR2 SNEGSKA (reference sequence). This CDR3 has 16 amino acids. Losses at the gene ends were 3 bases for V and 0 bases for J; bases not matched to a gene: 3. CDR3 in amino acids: CSASGTSGRLSYEQYF. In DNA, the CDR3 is TGCAGTGCTAGTGGGACTAGCGGGAGGCTCTCCTACGAGCAGTACTTC.

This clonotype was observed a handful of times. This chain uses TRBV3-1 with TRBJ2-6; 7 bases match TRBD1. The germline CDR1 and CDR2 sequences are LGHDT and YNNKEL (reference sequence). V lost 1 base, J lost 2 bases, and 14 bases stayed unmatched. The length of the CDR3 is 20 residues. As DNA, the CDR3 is TGTGCCAGCAGCCAAGGCTTGGTACCGGGACAGTTAACTGGGGCCAACGTCCTGACTTTC. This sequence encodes CASSQGLVPGQLTGANVLTF.

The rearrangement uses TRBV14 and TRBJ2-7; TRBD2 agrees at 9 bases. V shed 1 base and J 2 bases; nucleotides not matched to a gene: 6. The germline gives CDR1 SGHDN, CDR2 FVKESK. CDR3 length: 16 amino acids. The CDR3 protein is CASSQGWLAGTYEQYF. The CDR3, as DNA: TGTGCCAGCAGCCAAGGGTGGCTAGCGGGGACCTACGAGCAGTACTTC. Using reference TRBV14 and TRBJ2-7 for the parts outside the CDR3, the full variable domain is EAGVTQFPSHSVIEKGQTVTLRCDPISGHDNLYWYRRVMGKEIKFLLHFVKESKQDESGMPNNRFLAERTGGTYSTLKVQPAELEDSGVYFCASSQGWLAGTYEQYFGPGTRLTVT.

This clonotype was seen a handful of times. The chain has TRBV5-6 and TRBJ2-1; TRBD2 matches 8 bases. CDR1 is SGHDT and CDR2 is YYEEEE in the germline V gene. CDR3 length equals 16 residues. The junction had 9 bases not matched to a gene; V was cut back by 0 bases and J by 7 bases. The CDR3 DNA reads TGTGCCAGCAGCTTGGCGGTTGGACTAGCTGGAAATGAGCAGTTCTTC. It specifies CASSLAVGLAGNEQFF.

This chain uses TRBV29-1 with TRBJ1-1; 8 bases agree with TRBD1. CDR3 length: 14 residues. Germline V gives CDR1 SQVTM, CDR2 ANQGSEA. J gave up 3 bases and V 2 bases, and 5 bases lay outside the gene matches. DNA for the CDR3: TGCAGCGTTGAAAACCCAGGGGGCTACACTGAAGCTTTCTTT. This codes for CSVENPGGYTEAFF.

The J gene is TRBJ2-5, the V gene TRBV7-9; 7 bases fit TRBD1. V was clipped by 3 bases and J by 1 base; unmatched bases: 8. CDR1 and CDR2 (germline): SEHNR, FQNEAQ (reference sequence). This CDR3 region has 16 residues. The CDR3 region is CASSFRYRTGQETQYF. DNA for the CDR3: TGTGCCAGCAGCTTCAGATACAGGACAGGCCAAGAGACCCAGTACTTC.

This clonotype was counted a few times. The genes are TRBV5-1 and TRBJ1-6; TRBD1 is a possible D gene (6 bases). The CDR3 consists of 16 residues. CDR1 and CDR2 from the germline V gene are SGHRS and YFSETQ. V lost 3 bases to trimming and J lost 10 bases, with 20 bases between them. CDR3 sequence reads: CASSSGRLGGGSPLHF. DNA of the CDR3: TGCGCCAGCAGCTCGGGAAGGTTGGGGGGCGGATCACCCCTCCACTTT.

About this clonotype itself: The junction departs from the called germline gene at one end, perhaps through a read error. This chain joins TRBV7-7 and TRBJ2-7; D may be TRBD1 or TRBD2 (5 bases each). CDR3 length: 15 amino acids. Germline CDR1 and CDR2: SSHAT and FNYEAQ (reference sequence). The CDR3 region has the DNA TGTGCTAGCAGCTTAGGAGCTACAGGTAGCGACGAGCAGTACTTC. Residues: CASSLGATGSDEQYF. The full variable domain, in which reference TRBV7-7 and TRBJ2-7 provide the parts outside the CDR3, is GAGVSQSPRYKVTKRGQDVTLRCDPISSHATLYWYQQALGQGPEFLTYFNYEAQPDKSGLPSDRFSAERPEGSISTLTIQRTEQRDSAMYRCASSLGATGSDEQYFGPGTRLTVT.

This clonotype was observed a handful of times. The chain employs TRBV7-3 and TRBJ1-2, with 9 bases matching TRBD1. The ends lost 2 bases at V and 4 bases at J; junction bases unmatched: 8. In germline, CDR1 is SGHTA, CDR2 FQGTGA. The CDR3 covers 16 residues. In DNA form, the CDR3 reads TGTGCCAGCAGCTTACGCCCTGGACAGGGGAGCTATGGCTACACCTTC. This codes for CASSLRPGQGSYGYTF.

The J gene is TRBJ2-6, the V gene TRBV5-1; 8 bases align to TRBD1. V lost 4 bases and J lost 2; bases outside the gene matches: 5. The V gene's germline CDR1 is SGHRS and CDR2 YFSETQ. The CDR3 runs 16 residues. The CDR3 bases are TGCGCCAGCAGCCCCGACAGGGGAGCTGGGGCCAACGTCCTGACTTTC. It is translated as CASSPDRGAGANVLTF.

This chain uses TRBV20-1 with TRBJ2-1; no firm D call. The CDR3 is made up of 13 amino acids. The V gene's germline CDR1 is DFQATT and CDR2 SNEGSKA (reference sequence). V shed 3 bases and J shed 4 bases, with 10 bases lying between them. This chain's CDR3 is CSARPPLYNEQFF. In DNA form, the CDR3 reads TGCAGTGCTAGGCCACCACTTTACAATGAGCAGTTCTTC.

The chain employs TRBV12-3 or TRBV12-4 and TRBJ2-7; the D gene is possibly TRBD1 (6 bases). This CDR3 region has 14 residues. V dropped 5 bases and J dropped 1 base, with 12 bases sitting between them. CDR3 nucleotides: TGTGCCAGCAGTATTCAGGGGTCTTCCTACGAGCAGTACTTC. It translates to CASSIQGSSYEQYF.